This T cell receptor beta chain was captured in a study of beta chain features in type 1 diabetes. Regarding the study as a whole: Type 1 diabetes patients had moderately but significantly shorter TCRB CDR3s in all four CD4+ subsets.

A note on this clone: Its specificity is not known. The sample has other DNA sequences that encode this CDR3 too.

Every bit of the isolated RNA underwent reverse transcription, so sequencing read expressed TCRB transcripts. Average reads for naive, central memory and regulatory T cell samples were about 3.57 million. Using immunoSEQ multiplex PCR, the repertoire was profiled, and TCRdb retains in-frame clones only, with some absent. The table has hundreds of thousands of clones, less than 9.5% seen once; the top ten hold under 0.5%. This CDR3 region has 15 residues. The ends were cut back, 0 bases at V and 2 bases at J, with 8 bases in the middle. CDR1 is MNHEY, CDR2 SVGAGI, per germline. About 110 mL of blood, on average, came from one heparinised draw per donor. Cell sorting via CD45RO/CCR7/CD25/CD127/CD95/CD27 was performed to obtain CD4+ naive, central memory, regulatory and stem cell-like memory cells.

The specimen was central memory CD4+ T cells from blood. The TCR sequence derives from a woman under 30 in good health. V gene TRBV6-5 combines with J gene TRBJ2-4; maybe TRBD1 (6 bases). The CDR3 is CASSYSRGSKNIQYF. CDR3 nucleotide sequence: TGTGCCAGCAGTTACTCGAGGGGGTCCAAAAACATTCAGTACTTC.